One and the same sample provided the 9 T cell receptor beta chains below, sequenced in a study of T cell responses to AZD1222 COVID-19 vaccine. Generated by immunoSEQ multiplex PCR, the TCRdb table keeps only in-frame clones and is missing some. Here the sample spans tens of thousands of clones, around 90% being singletons. The sequencing here drew on peripheral blood, taken on day 0 of MenACWY control vaccination. These TCRs come from an adult in good health.

This chain links TRBV28 with TRBJ1-1, with 7 nucleotides matching TRBD1. V lost 3 bases to trimming and J lost 11 bases; unmatched junction nucleotides: 9. In germline, CDR1 is MDHEN, CDR2 SYDVKM. The CDR3 runs 13 residues. The CDR3 loop is CASSLDNRGDAFF. CDR3 nucleotides: TGTGCCAGCAGTTTGGATAACAGGGGAGACGCTTTCTTT.

V usage is TRBV6-5 and J usage is TRBJ1-2, with TRBD1 matching 7 bases. CDR1 MNHEY and CDR2 SVGAGI come from the germline V gene. Trimming cost V 2 bases and J 7 bases; bases outside gene matches: 4. There are 13 residues in the CDR3. Here the CDR3 reads CASSYGTVGGYTF. The CDR3 DNA reads TGTGCCAGCAGTTACGGGACAGTAGGTGGCTACACCTTC.

V gene TRBV3-1 (or the pseudogene TRBV3-2) combines with J gene TRBJ1-4, with D unresolved. Germline loops: CDR1 LGHDT, CDR2 YNNKEL (reference sequence). The CDR3 consists of 15 residues. V lost 0 bases, J lost 7 bases, and 12 bases lay in between. The CDR3 is CASSQDTRESEKLFF. CDR3 nucleotides: TGTGCCAGCAGCCAAGATACCCGGGAGAGTGAAAAACTGTTTTTT.

This chain connects TRBV4-1 to TRBJ1-6, with D perhaps matching TRBD1 (5 bases). The CDR3 runs to 16 residues. Germline-derived CDR1 and CDR2 are MGHRA and YSYEKL. V shed 1 base and J shed 11 bases, with 18 bases lying between them. The CDR3 DNA follows: TGCGCCAGCAGCCAAGTTGGGCAACAGGTGAAGCCACCCCTCCACTTT. Its protein product is CASSQVGQQVKPPLHF.

The chain is built from TRBV5-1 and TRBJ1-1, with D perhaps TRBD1 (5 bases). This CDR3 region has 16 residues. Per the germline V gene, CDR1 is SGHRS and CDR2 is YFSETQ. Trimming removed 0 bases from V and 0 bases from J, with 12 bases in between. CDR3 sequence: CASSLDSLGVNTEAFF. The CDR3, as DNA: TGCGCCAGCAGCTTGGACTCCCTGGGGGTGAACACTGAAGCTTTCTTT.

The chain uses TRBV13 and TRBJ1-1; unclear D gene. This CDR3 region has 14 residues. Germline lookup yields CDR1 PRHDT and CDR2 FYEKMQ (reference sequence). V was shortened by 1 base and J by 0 bases, with 6 bases between the two germline ends. CDR3 in amino acids: CASSLDLVNTEAFF. The CDR3 coding sequence is TGTGCCAGCAGCTTAGACTTGGTGAACACTGAAGCTTTCTTT.

This sequence joins TRBV6-2 or TRBV6-3 and TRBJ2-1; TRBD2 aligns across 12 bases. J was trimmed by 8 bases and V by 4 bases; bases with no gene match: 6. Per the germline V gene, CDR1 is MNHEY and CDR2 is SVGEGT. This CDR3 has 15 amino acids. The CDR3: CASSFGLAGRDEQFF. The CDR3 bases are TGTGCCAGCAGTTTCGGACTAGCGGGGAGGGATGAGCAGTTCTTC.

As DNA, the CDR3 is TGTGCCAGCAGTCCCTTTGGTGAAAAACTGTTTTTT. Translation: CASSPFGEKLFF. The chain joins TRBV12-3 or TRBV12-4 to TRBJ1-4; no reliable D call. V lost 5 bases and J 7 bases, leaving 8 bases between the germline ends. The CDR3 is 12 amino acids.

This rearrangement joins TRBV15 to TRBJ2-2, with a weak D call TRBD1 (6 bases). The CDR3 loop spans 17 amino acids. CDR1 and CDR2 from the germline V gene are LNHNV and YYDKDF (reference sequence). Between the trimmed V and J ends, which lost 3 bases and 4 bases, there was a span of 18 bases. The CDR3 DNA follows: TGTGCCACCAGCAGGGGAGTACAGGGCTCGAGCACCGGGGAGCTGTTTTTT. It translates to CATSRGVQGSSTGELFF. Combining the CDR3 with reference TRBV15 and TRBJ2-2 gives the whole variable domain DAMVIQNPRYQVTQFGKPVTLSCSQTLNHNVMYWYQQKSSQAPKLLFHYYDKDFNNEADTPDNFQSRRPNTSFCFLDIRSPGLGDTAMYLCATSRGVQGSSTGELFFGEGSRLTVL.